The T cell receptor beta chain under discussion was sequenced for a study of regulatory T cells in long-lasting Graves disease. The CDR3 covers 14 residues. Between the trimmed V and J ends, which lost 4 bases and 0 bases, there was a span of 13 bases. Looked up from germline, CDR1 is SQVTM and CDR2 is ANQGSEA. As for time point: newly diagnosed GD, antithyroid drugs for less than 3 months. PBMCs provided the RNA from which the TCR library was made. To make TCR beta libraries, researchers used iRepertoire HTBI primers and Arm-PCR of CDR3 regions. TCRdb called the multiplex PCR reads again in MiXCR, with one record for every CDR3 protein. Of 680,000 or so distinct CDR3 sequences in the sample, around 15% were seen once. This clonotype was observed a handful of times. These same records also appear under a second study, on T cells in Graves' hyperthyroidism and ophthalmopathy. That study adds: Blood held most thyroid clonotypes expanded above 0.001 frequency.

The sequenced sample was peripheral blood mononuclear cells (PBMCs), obtained at new diagnosis, from a patient treated with antithyroid drugs. The sequence was collected from a woman in her 30s with Graves disease. The chain combines TRBV29-1 with TRBJ2-7; tentative D call: TRBD2 (5 bases). The DNA of the CDR3 is TGCAGCGTTGTCGCCGGGATCCCCTCCTACGAGCAGTACTTC. This codes for CSVVAGIPSYEQYF.